A single T cell receptor beta chain is shown here with its context. One end of the junction is discordant with germline, which a read error may explain. Produced via immunoSEQ multiplex PCR; TCRdb's table is partial and in-frame only. The data show about 400,000 clones, about 88% seen once. This sample is drawn from a study of blood T cell repertoires in COVID-19. CDR3 length: 15 residues. The V gene's germline CDR1 is SQVTM and CDR2 ANQGSEA. The source of this sequence is a human donor in a cohort sampled during active COVID-19. Sequencing input: peripheral blood. The V call is TRBV29-1, the J call TRBJ2-7; 16 nucleotides align to TRBD2. The CDR3 coding sequence is TGCAGCGTCGAAGGGACTAGCGGGAGGGTCGACGAGCAGTACTTC. It encodes CSVEGTSGRVDEQYF.